The text below deals with one T cell receptor beta chain. Antigen unknown. Measured with immunoSEQ multiplex PCR; TCRdb has only the in-frame clones, and not every one. The sample lists roughly 100,000 clones; approximately 90% were seen once. V shed 5 bases, J shed 1 base, and the junction held 6 bases outside the gene matches. The CDR3 has 16 amino acids. Looked up from germline, CDR1 is GTSNPN and CDR2 is SVGIG (reference sequence). These data come from a study of OX40 agonist ivuxolimab in advanced cancers. General study findings and limits: Not determined was the antigen specificity of the expanded peripheral T cells. More expanded clones were found, on average, in CD8+ than in CD4+ T cells. Normalized T-cell clonal expansion was also low in some nonresponders.

This chain connects TRBV30 to TRBJ2-3; 13 nucleotides line up with TRBD2. The sequencing here drew on CD4+ or CD8+ T cells sorted from blood, taken in a trial of the OX40 agonist ivuxolimab. This clonotype originated in an adult with an advanced solid tumor such as melanoma, head and neck, liver or kidney cancer. The CDR3 region has the DNA TGTGCCTGGGCAAAAGGACTAGCGGGAGGCACAGATACGCAGTATTTT. Translated: CAWAKGLAGGTDTQYF. The whole variable domain, filled in from reference TRBV30 and TRBJ2-3, reads SQTIHQWPATLVQPVGSPLSLECTVEGTSNPNLYWYRQAAGRGLQLLFYSVGIGQISSEVPQNLSASRPQDRQFILSSKKLLLSDSGFYLCAWAKGLAGGTDTQYFGPGTRLTVL.